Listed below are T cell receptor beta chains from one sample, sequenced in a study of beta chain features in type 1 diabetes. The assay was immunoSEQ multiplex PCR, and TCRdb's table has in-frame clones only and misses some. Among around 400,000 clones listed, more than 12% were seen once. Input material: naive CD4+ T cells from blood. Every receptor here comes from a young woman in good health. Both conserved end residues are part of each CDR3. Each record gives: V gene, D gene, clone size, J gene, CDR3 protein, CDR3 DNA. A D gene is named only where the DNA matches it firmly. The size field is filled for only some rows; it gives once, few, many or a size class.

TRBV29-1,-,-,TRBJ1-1,CSVKTGREANTEAFF,TGCAGCGTTAAAACGGGTCGAGAGGCTAACACTGAAGCTTTCTTT
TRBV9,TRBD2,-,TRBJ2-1,CASSVEASGSNPFF,TGTGCCAGCAGCGTAGAAGCTAGCGGGAGTAATCCGTTCTTC
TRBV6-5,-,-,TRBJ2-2,CASHSANTGELFF,TGTGCCAGTCACTCCGCGAACACCGGGGAGCTGTTTTTT
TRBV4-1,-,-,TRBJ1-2,CASSQAGKANYGYTF,TGCGCCAGCAGCCAAGCAGGGAAAGCTAACTATGGCTACACCTTC
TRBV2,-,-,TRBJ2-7,CASSVWRGSYEQYF,TGTGCCAGCAGTGTTTGGCGGGGTTCCTACGAGCAGTACTTC
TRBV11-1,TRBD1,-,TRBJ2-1,CASSPGTADSSYNEQFF,TGTGCCAGCAGCCCGGGGACAGCAGATAGCTCCTACAATGAGCAGTTCTTC
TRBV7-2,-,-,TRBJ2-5,CASSLAGSRETQYF,TGTGCCAGCAGCTTAGCAGGTAGCCGGGAGACCCAGTACTTC
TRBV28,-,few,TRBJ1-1,CASSAEVNTEAFF,TGTGCCAGCAGTGCCGAGGTGAACACTGAAGCTTTCTTT
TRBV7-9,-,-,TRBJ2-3,CASSLEFRTDTQYF,TGTGCCAGCAGCTTAGAGTTCAGGACAGATACGCAGTATTTT
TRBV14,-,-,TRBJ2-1,CASSLLRDNEQFF,TGTGCCAGCAGCCTCCTGAGGGACAATGAGCAGTTCTTC
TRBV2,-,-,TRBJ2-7,CASSDREYSYEQYF,TGTGCCAGCAGTGACCGGGAGTACTCCTACGAGCAGTACTTC
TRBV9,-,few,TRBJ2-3,CASSQAARDTQYF,TGTGCCAGCAGCCAAGCGGCCCGAGATACGCAGTATTTT
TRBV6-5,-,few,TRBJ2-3,CASTGTWGDTQYF,TGTGCCAGTACAGGGACCTGGGGCGATACGCAGTATTTT
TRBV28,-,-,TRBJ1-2,CASRNGQLDYGYTF,TGTGCCAGCAGAAACGGACAGCTCGACTATGGCTACACCTTC
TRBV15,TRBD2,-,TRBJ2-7,CATSRGAGGPIEQYF,TGTGCCACCAGCAGAGGCGCGGGAGGGCCTATCGAGCAGTACTTC
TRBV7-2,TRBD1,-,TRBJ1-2,CASSPEIDRGYGYTF,TGTGCCAGCAGCCCAGAGATTGACAGGGGGTATGGCTACACCTTC
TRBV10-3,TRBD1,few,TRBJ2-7,CAISGSGQGGDEQYF,TGTGCCATCAGTGGATCGGGACAGGGGGGAGACGAGCAGTACTTC
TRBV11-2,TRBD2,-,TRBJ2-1,CASSVHLAGVGNEQFF,TGTGCCAGCAGCGTACATCTAGCGGGAGTAGGGAATGAGCAGTTCTTC
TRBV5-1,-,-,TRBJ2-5,CASSLIAKQETQYF,TGCGCCAGCAGCTTGATTGCGAAGCAAGAGACCCAGTACTTC
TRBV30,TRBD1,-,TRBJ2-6,CAWERGLGANVLTF,TGTGCCTGGGAAAGGGGGCTTGGGGCCAACGTCCTGACTTTC
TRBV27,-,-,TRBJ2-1,CASNPTLGGGAANEQFF,TGTGCCAGCAACCCAACCCTCGGCGGTGGGGCGGCCAATGAGCAGTTCTTC
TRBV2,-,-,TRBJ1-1,CASSGHSMNTEAFF,TGTGCCAGCAGTGGTCACAGCATGAACACTGAAGCTTTCTTT
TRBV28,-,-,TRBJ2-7,CASSSLYEQYF,TGTGCCAGCAGTTCCCTGTACGAGCAGTACTTC
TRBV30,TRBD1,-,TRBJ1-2,CAWRRQGYYGYTF,TGTGCCTGGAGGCGACAGGGTTACTATGGCTACACCTTC
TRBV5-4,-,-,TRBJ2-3,CASSGASREEAQYF,TGTGCCAGCAGCGGAGCCTCGAGGGAAGAGGCGCAGTATTTT
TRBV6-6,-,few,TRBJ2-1,CASSAQMYNEQFF,TGTGCCAGCAGTGCCCAGATGTACAATGAGCAGTTCTTC
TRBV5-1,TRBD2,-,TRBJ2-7,CASSLGTSGNYEQYF,TGCGCCAGCAGCTTGGGGACTAGCGGGAACTACGAGCAGTACTTC
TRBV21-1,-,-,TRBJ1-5,CASSRARDNYSNQPQHF,TGTGCCAGCAGCAGGGCTAGGGACAACTATAGCAATCAGCCCCAGCATTTT
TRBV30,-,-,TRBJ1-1,CAWSLTEGPTEAFF,TGTGCCTGGAGTCTCACAGAGGGCCCCACTGAAGCTTTCTTT
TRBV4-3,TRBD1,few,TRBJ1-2,CASSQDEWTGPLYGYTF,TGCGCCAGCAGCCAAGATGAGTGGACAGGGCCTCTATATGGCTACACCTTC
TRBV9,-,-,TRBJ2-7,CASSPPSGTATYEQYF,TGTGCCAGCAGCCCCCCGTCGGGAACCGCTACCTACGAGCAGTACTTC
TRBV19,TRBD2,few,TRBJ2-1,CASRDGTRYNEQFF,TGTGCCTCCCGAGACGGGACTAGGTACAATGAGCAGTTCTTC
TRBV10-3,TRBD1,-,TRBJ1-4,CAISEFGTASVATNEKLFF,TGTGCCATCAGTGAGTTTGGGACAGCCTCCGTTGCAACTAATGAAAAACTGTTTTTT
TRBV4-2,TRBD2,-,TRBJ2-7,CASSPLLAGVYEQYF,TGTGCCAGCAGCCCGTTATTAGCGGGAGTCTACGAGCAGTACTTC